This TCR beta chain appears in the sequencing data of a study of graft-versus-host responses after intestinal transplantation. Study information: Anti-thymocyte globulin served as induction for all recipients, who then took tacrolimus and steroids for approximately 3 years.

The CDR3 is 11 residues long. Trimming removed 8 bases from V and 5 bases from J, with 8 bases in between. The V gene's germline CDR1 is MRHNA and CDR2 SNTAGT. This clone was recorded only once. Measured with immunoSEQ multiplex PCR; TCRdb has only the in-frame clones, and not every one. Of just over 14,000 clones in the sample, around 95% are singletons; the top ten hold 0.55% to 0.9%. Sequenced material: PBMCs, taken 9 days after transplant. V usage is TRBV6-4 and J usage is TRBJ2-3; D not certain. This clonotype was obtained from a human patient who received an intestinal transplant, so some T cells may come from the graft donor. The CDR3 DNA reads TGTGCCAGCGTCGAGCTAGATACGCAGTATTTT. Protein sequence: CASVELDTQYF.